This T cell receptor beta chain was obtained from a study of CD8 T cells in ankylosing spondylitis. Whole-study results and caveats: As reported, disease-linked clones showed significant enrichment in matched ankylosing spondylitis synovial fluid. Certain motif variants had earlier appeared in reactive arthritis synovial fluid and blood.

Library preparation for TCR beta used quantitative 5'-RACE with molecular barcodes. Each CDR3 protein gets one entry after TCRdb re-called the 5' RACE reads with MiXCR. Of some 140,000 distinct CDR3 sequences in the sample, 8% to 9% are singletons; the top ten hold 7.3%. As regards this clonotype: Its antigen is currently unknown.

The CDR3 has 14 amino acids. Germline V gene data show CDR1 as KGHSH and CDR2 as LQKENI. V lost 2 bases and J lost 0, with 8 bases in between. The receptor was derived from a male donor with ankylosing spondylitis. The gene calls are TRBV18 and TRBJ2-7; no clear D. The sample taken for sequencing was synovial fluid, either unsorted or a sorted T cell fraction (not recorded which). The CDR3 is CASSPASFSYEQYF. CDR3 bases: TGTGCCAGCTCACCAGCAAGTTTCTCCTACGAGCAGTACTTC.